The following is a T cell receptor (beta chain) sequence with its context. Its specificity is unknown. Trimming shortened V by 0 bases and J by 13 bases, and 16 bases separated the two germline ends. The CDR3 runs to 14 residues. Germline lookup yields CDR1 LGHDT and CDR2 YNNKEL (reference sequence). The data were taken from a study of identical twins. General observations from the study: A cross-sectional statistical analysis, not follow-up of the same donors, supported the conclusions. Among monozygotic twins, out-of-frame TCR alpha sharing exceeded what models predicted. Out-of-frame alpha sequences shared by twins showed excess low generation probability.

Using its own MiXCR run on the 5' RACE reads, TCRdb lists one record per CDR3 protein. The profile shows around 1.7 million distinct CDR3 sequences, less than 35% of them singletons. The chain combines TRBV3-1 with TRBJ2-1; D ambiguous. The source material was cord blood. The receptor comes from a newborn girl in good health. The DNA for the CDR3 is TGTGCCAGCAGCCAAGATCGGCGTCAAGAGACCCAGTTCTTC. It translates to CASSQDRRQETQFF.